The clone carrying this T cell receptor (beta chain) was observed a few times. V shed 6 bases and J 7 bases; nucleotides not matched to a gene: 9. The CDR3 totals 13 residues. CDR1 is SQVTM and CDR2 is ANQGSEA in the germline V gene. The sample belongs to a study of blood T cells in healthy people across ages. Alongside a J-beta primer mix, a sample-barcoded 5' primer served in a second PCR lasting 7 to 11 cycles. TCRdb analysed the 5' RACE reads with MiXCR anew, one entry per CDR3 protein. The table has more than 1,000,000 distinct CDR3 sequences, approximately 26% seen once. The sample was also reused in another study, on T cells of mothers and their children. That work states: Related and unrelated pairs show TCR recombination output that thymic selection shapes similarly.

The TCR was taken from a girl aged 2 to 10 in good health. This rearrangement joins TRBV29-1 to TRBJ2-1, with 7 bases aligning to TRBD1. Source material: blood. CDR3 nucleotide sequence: TGCAGCGTATCGACAGGGCAAAGAAATGAGCAGTTCTTC. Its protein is CSVSTGQRNEQFF.